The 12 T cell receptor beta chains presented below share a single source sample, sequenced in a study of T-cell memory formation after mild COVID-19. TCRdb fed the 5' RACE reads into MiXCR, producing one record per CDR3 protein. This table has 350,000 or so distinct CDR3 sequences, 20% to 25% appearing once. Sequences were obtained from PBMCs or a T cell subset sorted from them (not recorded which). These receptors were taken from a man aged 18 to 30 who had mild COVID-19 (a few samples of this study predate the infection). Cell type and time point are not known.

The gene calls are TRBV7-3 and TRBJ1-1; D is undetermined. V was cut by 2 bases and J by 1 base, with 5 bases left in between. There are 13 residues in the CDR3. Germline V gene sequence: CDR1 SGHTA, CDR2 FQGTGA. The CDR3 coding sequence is TGTGCCAGCAGCTTAGACCAGAACACTGAAGCTTTCTTT. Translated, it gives CASSLDQNTEAFF.

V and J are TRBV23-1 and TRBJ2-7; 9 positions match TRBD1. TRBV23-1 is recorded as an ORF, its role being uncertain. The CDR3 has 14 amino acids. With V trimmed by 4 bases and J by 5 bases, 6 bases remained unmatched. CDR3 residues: CASSPPGQGNEQYV. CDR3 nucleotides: TGCGCCAGCAGTCCGCCGGGACAGGGAAACGAGCAGTACGTC.

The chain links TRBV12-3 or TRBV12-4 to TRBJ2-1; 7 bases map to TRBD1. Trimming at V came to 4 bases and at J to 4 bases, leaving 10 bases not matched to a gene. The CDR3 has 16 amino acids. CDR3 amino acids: CASSWATGTAYNEQFF. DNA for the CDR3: TGTGCCAGCAGTTGGGCCACCGGGACAGCATACAATGAGCAGTTCTTC.

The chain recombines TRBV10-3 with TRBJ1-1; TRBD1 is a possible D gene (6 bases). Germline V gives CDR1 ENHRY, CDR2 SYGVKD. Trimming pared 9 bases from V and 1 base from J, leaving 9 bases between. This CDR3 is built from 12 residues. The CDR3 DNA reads TGTGCCATTCAGGGGACGAACACTGAAGCTTTCTTT. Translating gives CAIQGTNTEAFF.

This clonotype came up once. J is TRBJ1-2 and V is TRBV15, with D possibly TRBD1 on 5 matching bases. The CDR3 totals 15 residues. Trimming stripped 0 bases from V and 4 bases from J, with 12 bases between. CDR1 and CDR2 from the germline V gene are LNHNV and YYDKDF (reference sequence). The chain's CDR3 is CATSRERRGSYGYTF. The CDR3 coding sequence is TGTGCCACCAGCAGAGAGCGCCGGGGCTCCTATGGCTACACCTTC.

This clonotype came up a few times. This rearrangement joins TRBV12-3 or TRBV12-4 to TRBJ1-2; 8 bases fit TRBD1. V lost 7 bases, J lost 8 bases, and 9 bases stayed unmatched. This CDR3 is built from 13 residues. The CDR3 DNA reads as TGTGCCAGCAATGACAGGGGTAGTCTCGGCTACACCTTC. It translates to CASNDRGSLGYTF.

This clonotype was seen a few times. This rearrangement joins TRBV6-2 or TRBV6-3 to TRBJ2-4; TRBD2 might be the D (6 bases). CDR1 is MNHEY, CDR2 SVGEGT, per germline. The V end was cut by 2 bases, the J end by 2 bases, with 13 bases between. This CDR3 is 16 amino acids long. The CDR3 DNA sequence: TGTGCCAGCAGTTACGACCTGGCGGGGTCCAAAAACATTCAGTACTTC. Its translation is CASSYDLAGSKNIQYF.

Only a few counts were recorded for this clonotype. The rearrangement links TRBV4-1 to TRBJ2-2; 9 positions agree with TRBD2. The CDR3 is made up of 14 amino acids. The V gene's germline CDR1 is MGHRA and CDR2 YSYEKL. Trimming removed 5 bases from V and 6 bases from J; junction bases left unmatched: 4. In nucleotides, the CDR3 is TGCGCCAGCAGCAGCGGGGGGCGGGCCGGGGAGCTGTTTTTT. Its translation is CASSSGGRAGELFF.

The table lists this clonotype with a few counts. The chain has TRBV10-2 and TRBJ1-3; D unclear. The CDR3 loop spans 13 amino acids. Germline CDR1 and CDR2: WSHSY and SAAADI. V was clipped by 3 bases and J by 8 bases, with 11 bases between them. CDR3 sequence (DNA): TGCGCCAGCAGTGAAGGCGGGGTTCACACCATATATTTT. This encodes CASSEGGVHTIYF.

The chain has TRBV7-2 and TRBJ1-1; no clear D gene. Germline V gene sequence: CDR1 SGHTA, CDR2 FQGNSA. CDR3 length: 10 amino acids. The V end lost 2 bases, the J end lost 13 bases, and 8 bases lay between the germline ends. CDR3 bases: TGTGCCAGCAGCTTAAGTACCGTTTTCTTT. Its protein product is CASSLSTVFF.

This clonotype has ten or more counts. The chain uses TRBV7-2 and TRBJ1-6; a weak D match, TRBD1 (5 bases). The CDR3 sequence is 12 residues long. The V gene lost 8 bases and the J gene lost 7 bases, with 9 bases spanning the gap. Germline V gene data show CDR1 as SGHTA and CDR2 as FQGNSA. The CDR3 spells CASREGNSPLHF. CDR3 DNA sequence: TGTGCCAGCCGGGAGGGGAATTCACCCCTCCACTTT.

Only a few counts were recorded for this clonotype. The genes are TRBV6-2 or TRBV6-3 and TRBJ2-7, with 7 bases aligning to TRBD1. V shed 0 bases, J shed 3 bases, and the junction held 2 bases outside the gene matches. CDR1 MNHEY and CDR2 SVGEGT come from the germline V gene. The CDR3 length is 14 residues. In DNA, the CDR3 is TGTGCCAGCAGTTACTCAGGGGGCGGCTACGAGCAGTACTTC. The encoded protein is CASSYSGGGYEQYF.